This TCR beta chain comes out of a study of blood T cell repertoires in COVID-19. At the level of the study: Acute and convalescent COVID-19 specimens originated in the United States, Italy and Spain.

This table comes from immunoSEQ multiplex PCR, and its TCRdb copy is limited to in-frame clones, with some not included. The table shows roughly 100,000 clones, with approximately 86% occurring only once. In germline, CDR1 is SNHLY, CDR2 FYNNEI. CDR3 length: 16 residues. The V and J ends lost 6 bases and 1 base respectively, with 19 bases between them. This TCR came from an elderly man with acute or convalescent COVID-19. The genes are TRBV2 and TRBJ2-7; TRBD1 might be the D (6 bases). Material for sequencing was peripheral blood. CDR3: CASSFWDIAGSYEQYF. The CDR3 region has the DNA TGTGCCAGCAGCTTCTGGGACATCGCGGGTTCCTACGAGCAGTACTTC.